This TCR beta chain was identified during a study of radiation and T cells in renal cell carcinoma (dated by TCRdb to the early 2020s). Study-level background: Samples were obtained from a clinical trial, in which 15 Gy stereotactic body radiation therapy was delivered to primary renal cell carcinomas and nephrectomy was performed 4 weeks later. In total, about 53 samples, comprising around 25 tumors and some 27 peripheral blood samples, were subjected to TCR beta sequencing. In the 45 to 65 samples combined, 4 million to 5 million unique CDR3 nucleotide sequences were found, encoding approximately 2,900,000 unique CDR3 amino acid sequences.

Results and caveats for the whole study, not just this receptor: Because pretreatment tumor biopsies were not available, the baseline intratumoral presence of clonotypes could not be determined. Changes in the blood repertoire were not tracked past 4 weeks after treatment. An increase in top tumor clonotypes in blood was observed from baseline to 2 weeks post-radiation, followed by contraction by 4 weeks, which was taken to suggest transient expansion of tumor-resident clones. Effects of radiation dose or scheduling on the TCR repertoire could not be addressed with the single-armed trial design.

Relative to germline, V is missing 4 bases and J is missing 7 bases, with 7 bases of the junction outside any gene match. In the germline V gene, CDR1 corresponds to SGDLS and CDR2 to YYNGEE. The CDR3 runs 13 residues from the cysteine to the phenylalanine. CDR3 DNA is the only sequence kept; it has 39 bases, read in frame from the first base. TCR beta libraries were generated from genomic DNA with the immunoSEQ kit, following the manufacturer's recommendations. To prepare libraries, a first multiplex PCR with proprietary primers was run, followed by a second PCR that added unique barcodes, and a bead cleanup was done after each round. A positive control reaction and a negative control reaction, both provided in the kit, were run with every batch of samples. The final libraries underwent checking on an Agilent 4200 TapeStation D1000 ScreenTape, volumetric pooling, and quantification by qPCR. Sequencing was performed on an Illumina NextSeq500 with a MidOutput 150-cycle cartridge, and 156 Read1 and 15 Index1 cycles were run with kit custom primers. The pooled library was loaded at around 1.1 pM with a roughly 20% PhiX control spike-in. The study's own analysis went as follows. The vendor-processed data were analyzed in R, and a clonotype was defined as all T cells that share the same CDR3 nucleotide sequence. In the clone abundance analyses, frequencies in each sample were normalized to that sample's 10,000 most abundant clones. Public T cell clones, averaging fewer than five per sample, were removed before analysis. An abundance difference of at least 32-fold between compartments was the criterion for calling clonotypes tumor-enriched or baseline blood-enriched. A beta-binomial differential abundance model was used to identify clonotypes that expanded or contracted between blood time points. Tumor-blood repertoire similarity was measured with the Baroni-Urbani and Buser coefficient, and groups were compared using two-tailed Wilcoxon tests in R. The immuneACCESS repertoire file appears here via TCRdb, limited to in-frame rearrangements. These files lack a portion of the clones; in checked studies, under half of the deficit traces to unresolved V genes, and the cause of the others is not known. V and J calls and clone size follow that table, whereas D and trimming were derived from the DNA. Recorded for this sample are about 120,000 clones; over 75% of them occurred a single time. The ten largest clonotypes hold 1.5% to 2% of the sample.

Comments on this clone: Its antigen specificity is not known. Within one base of it there is no much larger clone, and no base qualities were kept.

The time point label for this specimen denotes: blood 2 weeks post-SBRT. In light of the paper, this sample's treatment or condition label describes: 15 Gy SBRT to primary tumor, nephrectomy 4 weeks later. Serial peripheral blood from radiation-treated patients was sampled at baseline, 2 weeks and 4 weeks after SBRT to track tumor-enriched clonotypes. All patients had renal cell carcinoma with clear cell pathology. Genomic DNA for TCR sequencing was prepared using the QIAamp DNA Blood Mini Kit (Qiagen). The analyses included only samples that passed all quality control checks. The sequenced sample was blood, obtained from a patient whose treatment included radiotherapy and nephrectomy. This TCR derives from a woman aged 55-69 years with renal cell carcinoma. This chain joins TRBV9 to TRBJ1-2; 7 bases in between match TRBD1. CDR3 sequence: CASSPRDSGGYTF. The bases are TGTGCCAGCAGCCCTCGGGACAGTGGTGGCTACACCTTC.